The 27 T cell receptor beta chains below all came from one sample that was sequenced in a study of blood T cells in healthy people across ages. Through a sample-barcoded 5' primer and a J-beta primer mix, a second PCR was run for roughly 6 to 12 cycles. TCRdb passed the 5' RACE reads through MiXCR, listing each CDR3 protein once. This table holds more than 1,400,000 distinct CDR3 sequences, 42% found once. Source material: blood. All receptors derive from a woman under 30 in good health.

This sequence joins TRBV20-1 and TRBJ1-2; maybe TRBD1 (5 bases). V shed 4 bases and J shed 1 base, with 10 bases lying between them. Germline lookup yields CDR1 DFQATT and CDR2 SNEGSKA (reference sequence). This CDR3 region has 13 residues. The CDR3 protein is CSATGTINYGYTF. CDR3 in DNA: TGCAGTGCTACAGGGACTATTAACTATGGCTACACCTTC.

In the case of this clonotype: One junction end does not reproduce the germline sequence, and a read error may be involved. The chain carries TRBV7-3 and TRBJ2-5, with 9 bases lining up with TRBD2. Germline values: CDR1 SGHTA, CDR2 FQGTGA. The CDR3 runs 14 residues. As DNA, the CDR3 is TGTGCCAGCAGCGTAAATAGCGGGGGAGAGACACAGTACTTC. Amino acids: CASSVNSGGETQYF.

This clonotype occurred a few times. The CDR3 is CASSQEGTGKSNQPQHF. CDR3 DNA sequence: TGCGCCAGCAGCCAAGAGGGGACAGGGAAAAGCAATCAGCCCCAGCATTTT. This sequence joins TRBV4-1 and TRBJ1-5; 9 nucleotides line up with TRBD1. The germline CDR1 and CDR2 sequences are MGHRA and YSYEKL. The CDR3 sequence is 17 residues long. V trimming: 0 bases; J trimming: 1 base; junction bases outside the gene matches: 4.

This clonotype has only a few counts. This chain links TRBV9 with TRBJ2-7, with 14 bases identical to TRBD2. The V gene end was trimmed by 3 bases and the J gene end by 7 bases; junction bases not matched to a gene: 6. CDR1 and CDR2 from the germline V gene are SGDLS and YYNGEE. This CDR3 has 15 residues. The CDR3 reads CASSAGLAGVDEQYF. CDR3 DNA: TGTGCCAGCAGCGCGGGACTAGCGGGGGTGGATGAGCAGTACTTC. Complete variable domain (other parts from reference TRBV9 and TRBJ2-7): DSGVTQTPKHLITATGQRVTLRCSPRSGDLSVYWYQQSLDQGLQFLIQYYNGEERAKGNILERFSAQQFPDLHSELNLSSLELGDSALYFCASSAGLAGVDEQYFGPGTRLTVT.

This clonotype was observed a handful of times. The chain is built from TRBV29-1 and TRBJ2-3, with D maybe TRBD1 (5 bases). V was trimmed by 6 bases and J by 4 bases, leaving 14 bases between them. The CDR3 is 13 amino acids. Germline values: CDR1 SQVTM, CDR2 ANQGSEA. Written as DNA, the CDR3 is TGCAGCGTCGGAAGGCAGGGCGCAGATACGCAGTATTTT. This gives the protein CSVGRQGADTQYF.

V gene TRBV4-1 combines with J gene TRBJ2-3, with 10 bases that match TRBD2. In germline, CDR1 is MGHRA, CDR2 YSYEKL. The V gene end was trimmed by 3 bases and the J gene end by 5 bases; junction bases not matched to a gene: 11. This CDR3 spans 17 amino acids. The DNA for the CDR3 is TGCGCCAGCAGCCACAACGTAGCGGGAGGTGTAGTAGATACGCAGTATTTT. It specifies CASSHNVAGGVVDTQYF.

This sequence joins TRBV7-2 and TRBJ2-4, with TRBD2 matching 12 bases. The J call may be faulty, since TRBJ2-7 better matches the DNA end. The CDR3 covers 16 residues. Germline V gene data show CDR1 as SGHTA and CDR2 as FQGNSA. CDR3 amino acids: CASSSGRLAGEYEQYF. For the CDR3, the DNA is TGTGCCAGCAGCTCAGGCCGACTAGCGGGAGAGTACGAGCAGTACTTC.

This chain's CDR3 is CASSPRQGNPMETQYF. CDR3 DNA sequence: TGTGCCAGCAGCCCGCGACAGGGGAATCCGATGGAGACCCAGTACTTC. The chain combines TRBV11-2 with TRBJ2-5; 8 nucleotides line up with TRBD1. The CDR3 is 16 amino acids. Trimming took 5 bases from V and 5 from J; bases not matched to a gene: 13. Germline-derived CDR1 and CDR2 are SGHAT and FQNNGV.

This clonotype was seen only a few times. The chain couples TRBV29-1 to TRBJ1-1; no clear D. V was cut by 3 bases and J by 1 base, with 9 bases left in between. CDR1 and CDR2 from the germline V gene are SQVTM and ANQGSEA. The CDR3 has 13 amino acids. CDR3 DNA sequence: TGCAGCGTTGAGAAGGGTCCGAACACTGAAGCTTTCTTT. This gives the protein CSVEKGPNTEAFF.

This rearrangement joins TRBV5-6 to TRBJ2-5; possibly TRBD2 for D (6 bases). CDR1 SGHDT and CDR2 YYEEEE come from the germline V gene. The CDR3 contains 16 residues. V was shortened by 1 base and J by 2 bases, with 15 bases between the two germline ends. DNA of the CDR3: TGTGCCAGCAGCTTGTATGTGGGGGGTCGGCAAGAGACCCAGTACTTC. Translated, it gives CASSLYVGGRQETQYF.

The chain uses TRBV6-5 and TRBJ2-5; D not certain. This CDR3 has 12 residues. CDR1 MNHEY and CDR2 SVGAGI come from the germline V gene. V lost 1 base and J lost 4, with 4 bases in between. CDR3 nucleotide sequence: TGTGCCAGCAGTTACTGGGGAGAGACCCAGTACTTC. Protein sequence: CASSYWGETQYF.

The chain links TRBV6-1 to TRBJ1-2, with unresolved D. This CDR3 contains 15 residues. V lost 0 bases and J lost 1, with 9 bases in between. Germline CDR1 reads MNHNS; CDR2 reads SASEGT. The CDR3 bases are TGTGCCAGCAGTGAAGCCGGGCGGGATAACTATGGCTACACCTTC. Its protein product is CASSEAGRDNYGYTF.

The chain has TRBV9 and TRBJ1-4, with a possible D match to TRBD1 (5 bases). The V and J ends lost 3 bases and 0 bases respectively, with 9 bases between them. This CDR3 is built from 15 residues. Germline V CDR1 and CDR2: SGDLS, YYNGEE. CDR3 residues: CASSGRQTTNEKLFF. The CDR3, as DNA: TGTGCCAGCAGCGGACGACAGACAACTAATGAAAAACTGTTTTTT.

The chain has TRBV20-1 and TRBJ1-5; 8 positions agree with TRBD1. Germline V CDR1 and CDR2: DFQATT, SNEGSKA (reference sequence). The CDR3 contains 13 residues. V shed 5 bases and J 5 bases; nucleotides not matched to a gene: 5. The CDR3 DNA reads as TGCAGTGCTCCCAGACAGGGGTATCAGCCCCAGCATTTT. This translates into CSAPRQGYQPQHF.

The CDR3 DNA is TGTGCCAGCAGCCCACCAGGGGGGGCGTTAAATGAGCAGTTCTTC. It encodes CASSPPGGALNEQFF. The genes are TRBV12-3 or TRBV12-4 and TRBJ2-1; D could derive from TRBD1 or TRBD2 (7 bases each). Trimming took 6 bases from V and 7 from J, leaving 19 bases between them. The CDR3 sequence is 15 residues long.

The rearrangement links TRBV7-2 to TRBJ2-2; D could derive from TRBD1 or TRBD2 (5 bases each). This CDR3 comprises 15 residues. Germline CDR1 reads SGHTA; CDR2 reads FQGNSA. The V gene lost 7 bases and the J gene lost 0 bases, with 12 bases spanning the gap. The CDR3 DNA sequence: TGTGCCAGCACGCCGGGACCTTCGAACACCGGGGAGCTGTTTTTT. It encodes CASTPGPSNTGELFF.

J is TRBJ2-3 and V is TRBV9; D ambiguous. This CDR3 is 14 amino acids long. The V gene lost 4 bases and the J gene lost 2 bases, with 11 bases spanning the gap. Germline assignment: CDR1 SGDLS and CDR2 YYNGEE. The CDR3 reads CASSPSPHTDTQYF. Here the CDR3 DNA reads TGTGCCAGCAGCCCGTCGCCCCACACAGATACGCAGTATTTT.

The chain recombines TRBV30 with TRBJ2-3; D is unresolved. Trimming removed 2 bases at V and 4 bases at J, with 7 bases between. CDR1 and CDR2 from the germline V gene are GTSNPN and SVGIG (reference sequence). The CDR3 length is 12 residues. The CDR3 coding sequence is TGTGCCTGGAGTTTTGAGGCAGATACGCAGTATTTT. Translated: CAWSFEADTQYF.

This clonotype was recorded a few times. The chain combines TRBV5-1 with TRBJ1-1; weak D call: TRBD1 (5 bases). The germline gives CDR1 SGHRS, CDR2 YFSETQ. This CDR3 has 14 residues. V lost 4 bases, J lost 0 bases, and 10 bases lay in between. CDR3 nucleotide sequence: TGCGCCAGCAGCGGACCAGGGTTGAACACTGAAGCTTTCTTT. Amino acids: CASSGPGLNTEAFF.

This clonotype was counted a few times. The gene calls are TRBV27 and TRBJ2-7; D is possibly TRBD2 (5 bases). This CDR3 is 15 amino acids long. V gave up 3 bases and J gave up 2 bases, with 14 bases separating them. Looked up from germline, CDR1 is MNHEY and CDR2 is SMNVEV (reference sequence). The CDR3 spells CASSFGVPSPYEQYF. The DNA of the CDR3 is TGTGCCAGCAGTTTCGGGGTACCAAGCCCCTACGAGCAGTACTTC.

The chain combines TRBV3-1 with TRBJ1-2; weak D call: TRBD1 (5 bases). CDR1 is LGHDT, CDR2 YNNKEL, per germline (reference sequence). CDR3 length equals 14 residues. Trimming removed 4 bases at V and 6 bases at J, with 15 bases between. The CDR3 DNA follows: TGTGCCAGCAGCCGCGGGGCCATGTCCGATGGCTACACCTTC. It specifies CASSRGAMSDGYTF.

The V gene is TRBV6-1, the J gene TRBJ1-2; a possible D gene is TRBD1 (5 bases). V lost 4 bases and J lost 8, with 14 bases in between. The CDR3 sequence is 13 residues long. Germline assignment: CDR1 MNHNS and CDR2 SASEGT. The CDR3 DNA reads TGTGCCAGCAGTGTAGGGCAGGGTGAAGGCTACACCTTC. Protein: CASSVGQGEGYTF.

This clonotype has just a few counts. The chain has TRBV7-8 and TRBJ1-2; no clear D gene. V was shortened by 5 bases and J by 3 bases, with 10 bases between the two germline ends. The V gene's germline CDR1 is SGHVS and CDR2 FQNEAQ. The CDR3 spans 13 residues. CDR3 in amino acids: CASSRKIDYGYTF. The CDR3 bases are TGTGCCAGCAGCCGGAAAATAGACTATGGCTACACCTTC. Complete variable domain (other parts from reference TRBV7-8 and TRBJ1-2): GAGVSQSPRYKVAKRGQDVALRCDPISGHVSLFWYQQALGQGPEFLTYFQNEAQLDKSGLPSDRFFAERPEGSVSTLKIQRTQQEDSAVYLCASSRKIDYGYTFGSGTRLTVV.

The V gene is TRBV10-3, the J gene TRBJ1-1, with a weak D call TRBD1 (6 bases). V was trimmed by 4 bases and J by 6 bases, leaving 15 bases between them. In germline, CDR1 is ENHRY, CDR2 SYGVKD. The CDR3 extends over 14 amino acids. This CDR3 is CAISATGPRPEAFF. In DNA, the CDR3 is TGTGCCATCAGTGCGACAGGACCCAGACCTGAAGCTTTCTTT.

This clonotype occurred a few times. This chain uses TRBV9 with TRBJ1-6; 10 nucleotides agree with TRBD1. J was trimmed by 7 bases and V by 3 bases; bases with no gene match: 4. The germline CDR1 and CDR2 sequences are SGDLS and YYNGEE. The CDR3 spans 15 residues. The CDR3, as DNA: TGTGCCAGCAGCGCGGGACAGGGGACGAATTCACCCCTCCACTTT. Translating it yields CASSAGQGTNSPLHF.

In its sample, this clonotype was seen a few times. The rearrangement joins TRBV6-2 or TRBV6-3 to TRBJ2-1, with 9 bases aligning to TRBD2. The CDR3 length is 16 residues. Trimming removed 2 bases from V and 3 bases from J; junction bases left unmatched: 5. Per the germline V gene, CDR1 is MNHEY and CDR2 is SVGEGT. The CDR3 sequence: CASSYPTSGYYNEQFF. The CDR3 DNA reads as TGTGCCAGCAGTTACCCGACTAGCGGATACTACAATGAGCAGTTCTTC.

The rearrangement joins TRBV12-5 to TRBJ2-1, with D perhaps given as TRBD1 or TRBD2 (5 bases each). The germline V and J ends were trimmed by 5 bases and 6 bases, with 14 bases remaining between them. The CDR3 has 14 residues. Germline V lookup: CDR1 LGHNT, CDR2 FRNRAP. This CDR3 is CASGPPTGGNEQFF. CDR3 nucleotides: TGTGCTAGTGGTCCCCCGACTGGGGGCAATGAGCAGTTCTTC.